The entry that follows covers one T cell receptor beta chain sequence. The data derive from a study of CXCR3-negative and CXCR3-positive naive CD8 T cells. All TRB cDNA libraries came from 5' RACE performed with UMI labels. With the 5' RACE reads reprocessed, TCRdb shows one record per CDR3 protein and no DNA. The listing contains 100,000 to 150,000 distinct CDR3 sequences. The CDR3 consists of 11 residues. The germline gives CDR1 LGHDT, CDR2 YNNKEL (reference sequence). This TCR was recovered from a human donor in good health. Some clones in this sample may be carry-over from other donors' samples. This chain joins TRBV3-1 and TRBJ2-1. Material for sequencing was naive CXCR3- CD8+ T cells from blood. Described subset: CD45RO-CCR7+CD27+CD95- naive CD8+ T cells lacking CXCR3 (TNR3-). The chain's CDR3 is CASRLGGEQFF.